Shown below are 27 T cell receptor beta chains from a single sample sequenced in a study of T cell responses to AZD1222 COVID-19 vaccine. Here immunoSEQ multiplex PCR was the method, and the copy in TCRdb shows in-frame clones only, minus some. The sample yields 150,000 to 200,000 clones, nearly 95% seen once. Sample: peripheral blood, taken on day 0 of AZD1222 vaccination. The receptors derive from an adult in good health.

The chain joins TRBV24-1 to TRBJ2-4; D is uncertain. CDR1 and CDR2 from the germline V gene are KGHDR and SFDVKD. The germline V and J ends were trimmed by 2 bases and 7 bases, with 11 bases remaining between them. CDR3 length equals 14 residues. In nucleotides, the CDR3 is TGTGCCACCAGTGATTCCTCGGTTGGGAACATTCAGTACTTC. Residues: CATSDSSVGNIQYF.

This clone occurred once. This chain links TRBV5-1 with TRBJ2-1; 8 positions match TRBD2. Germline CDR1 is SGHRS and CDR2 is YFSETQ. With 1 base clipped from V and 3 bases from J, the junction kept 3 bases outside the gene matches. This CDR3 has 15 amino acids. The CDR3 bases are TGCGCCAGCAGCTTGTTCAGCGGGAGCTACAATGAGCAGTTCTTC. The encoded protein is CASSLFSGSYNEQFF.

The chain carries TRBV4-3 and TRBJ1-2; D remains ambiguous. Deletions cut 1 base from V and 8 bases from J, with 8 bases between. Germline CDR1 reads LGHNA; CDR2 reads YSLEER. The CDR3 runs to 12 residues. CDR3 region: CASSQGRGGYTF. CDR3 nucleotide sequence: TGCGCCAGCAGCCAAGGTAGAGGCGGCTACACCTTC.

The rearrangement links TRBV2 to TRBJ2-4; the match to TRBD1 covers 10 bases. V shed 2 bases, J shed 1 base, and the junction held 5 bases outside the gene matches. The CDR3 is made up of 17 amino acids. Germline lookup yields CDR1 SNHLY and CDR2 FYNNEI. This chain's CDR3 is CASSEFKGQGAKNIQYF. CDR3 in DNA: TGTGCCAGCAGTGAATTTAAGGGACAGGGGGCCAAAAACATTCAGTACTTC.

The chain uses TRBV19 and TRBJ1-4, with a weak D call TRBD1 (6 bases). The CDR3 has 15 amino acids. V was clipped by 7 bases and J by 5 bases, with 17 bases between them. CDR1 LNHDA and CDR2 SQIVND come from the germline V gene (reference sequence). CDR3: CASTLGGGPNEKLFF. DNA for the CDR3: TGTGCCAGTACCCTTGGTGGGGGGCCGAATGAAAAACTGTTTTTT.

CDR3 sequence reads: CASSSSVAGGPRDEQFF. The CDR3 nucleotides are TGTGCCAGCAGCTCATCAGTAGCGGGAGGGCCTCGTGATGAGCAGTTCTTC. The V gene is TRBV5-4, the J gene TRBJ2-1, with TRBD2 matching over 11 bases. This CDR3 is 17 amino acids long. Germline CDR1 and CDR2: SGHNT and YYREEE (reference sequence). V was pared by 3 bases and J by 8 bases, with 13 bases of the junction left unmatched.

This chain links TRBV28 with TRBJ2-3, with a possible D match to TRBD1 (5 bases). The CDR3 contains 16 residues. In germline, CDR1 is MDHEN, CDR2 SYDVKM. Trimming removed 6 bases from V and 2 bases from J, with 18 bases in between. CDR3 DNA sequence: TGTGCCAGCAGCCCAGTTCCAGGGCGGTTCACAGATACGCAGTATTTT. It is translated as CASSPVPGRFTDTQYF.

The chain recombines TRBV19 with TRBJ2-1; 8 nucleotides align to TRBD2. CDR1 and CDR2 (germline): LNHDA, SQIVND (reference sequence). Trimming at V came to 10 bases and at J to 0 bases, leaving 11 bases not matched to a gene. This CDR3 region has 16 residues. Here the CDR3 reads CATRGGGPDSYNEQFF. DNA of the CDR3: TGTGCCACTAGGGGCGGGGGGCCGGACTCCTACAATGAGCAGTTCTTC.

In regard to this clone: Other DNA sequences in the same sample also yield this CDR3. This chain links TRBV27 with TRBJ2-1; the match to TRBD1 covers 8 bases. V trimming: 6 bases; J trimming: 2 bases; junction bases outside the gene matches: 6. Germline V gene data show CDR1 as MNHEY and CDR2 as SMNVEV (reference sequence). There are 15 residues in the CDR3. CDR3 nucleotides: TGTGCCAGCAGAGCCGGACAGGGCGCCTACAATGAGCAGTTCTTC. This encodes CASRAGQGAYNEQFF.

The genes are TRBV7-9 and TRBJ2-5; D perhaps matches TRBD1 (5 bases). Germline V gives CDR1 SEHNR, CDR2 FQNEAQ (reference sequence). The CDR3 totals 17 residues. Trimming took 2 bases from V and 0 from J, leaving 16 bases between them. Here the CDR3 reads CASSLRGGDFYQETQYF. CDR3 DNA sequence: TGTGCCAGCAGCTTAAGGGGCGGTGACTTTTACCAAGAGACCCAGTACTTC.

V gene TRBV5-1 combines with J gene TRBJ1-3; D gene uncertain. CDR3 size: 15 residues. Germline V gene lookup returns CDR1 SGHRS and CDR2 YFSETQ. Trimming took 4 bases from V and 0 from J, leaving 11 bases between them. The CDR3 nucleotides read TGCGCCAGCAGCCTAACCACGAGCTCTGGAAACACCATATATTTT. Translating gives CASSLTTSSGNTIYF. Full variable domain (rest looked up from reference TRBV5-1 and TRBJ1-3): KAGVTQTPRYLIKTRGQQVTLSCSPISGHRSVSWYQQTPGQGLQFLFEYFSETQRNKGNFPGRFSGRQFSNSRSEMNVSTLELGDSALYLCASSLTTSSGNTIYFGEGSWLTVV.

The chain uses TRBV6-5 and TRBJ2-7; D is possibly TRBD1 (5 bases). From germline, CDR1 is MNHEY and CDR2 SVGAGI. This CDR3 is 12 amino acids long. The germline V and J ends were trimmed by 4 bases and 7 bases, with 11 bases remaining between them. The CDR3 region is CASSSNGHEQYF. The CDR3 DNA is TGTGCCAGCAGTTCCAATGGACATGAGCAGTACTTC.

The CDR3 DNA reads as TGTGCCAGTATGAGAGGGACGGTAAACACCGGGGAGCTGTTTTTT. This sequence encodes CASMRGTVNTGELFF. The chain links TRBV19 to TRBJ2-2; perhaps D is TRBD1 or TRBD2 (5 bases each). V lost 7 bases, J lost 2 bases, and 14 bases lay in between. Germline CDR1 LNHDA, CDR2 SQIVND (reference sequence). This CDR3 is 15 amino acids long.

In DNA form, the CDR3 reads TGCGCCAGCAGCCCGGGACAGCCCTCTGGAAACACCATATATTTT. Protein: CASSPGQPSGNTIYF. The rearrangement joins TRBV5-1 to TRBJ1-3; TRBD1 agrees at 7 bases. J lost 0 bases, V lost 4 bases, and 4 bases had no gene match. CDR1 and CDR2 from the germline V gene are SGHRS and YFSETQ. The CDR3 covers 15 residues.

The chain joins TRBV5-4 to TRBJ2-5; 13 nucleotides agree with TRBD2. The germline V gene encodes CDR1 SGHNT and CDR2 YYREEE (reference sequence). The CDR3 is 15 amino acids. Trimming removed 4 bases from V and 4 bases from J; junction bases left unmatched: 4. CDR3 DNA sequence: TGTGCCAGCAGCCGGACTAGCGGGAGCTTAGAGACCCAGTACTTC. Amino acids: CASSRTSGSLETQYF.

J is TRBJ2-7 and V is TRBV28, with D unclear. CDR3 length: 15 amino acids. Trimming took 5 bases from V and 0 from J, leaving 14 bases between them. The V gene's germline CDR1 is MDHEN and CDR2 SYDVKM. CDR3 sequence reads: CASSPPPPSSYEQYF. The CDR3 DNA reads TGTGCCAGCAGTCCCCCCCCGCCTAGCTCCTACGAGCAGTACTTC.

CDR3 DNA sequence: TGTGCCAGCAGTTACTCTTCGGGTATCTCCCCCTACGAGCAGTACTTC. The encoded protein is CASSYSSGISPYEQYF. The V call is TRBV6-5, the J call TRBJ2-7; unclear D gene. From germline, CDR1 is MNHEY and CDR2 SVGAGI. Trimming cost V 0 bases and J 2 bases, with 14 bases left between them. The CDR3 sequence is 16 residues long.

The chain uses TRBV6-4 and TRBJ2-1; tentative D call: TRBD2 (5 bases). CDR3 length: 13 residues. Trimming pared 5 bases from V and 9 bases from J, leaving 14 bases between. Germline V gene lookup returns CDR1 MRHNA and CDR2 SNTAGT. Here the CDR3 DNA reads TGTGCCAGCAGTCACGGACTCGACGGTGAGCAGTTCTTC. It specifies CASSHGLDGEQFF.

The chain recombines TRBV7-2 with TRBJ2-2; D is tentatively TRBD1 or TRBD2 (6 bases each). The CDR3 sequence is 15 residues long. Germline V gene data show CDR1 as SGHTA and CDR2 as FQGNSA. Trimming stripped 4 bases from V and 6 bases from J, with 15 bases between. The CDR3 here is CASSWGRGRAGELFF. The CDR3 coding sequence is TGTGCCAGCAGCTGGGGGCGGGGACGCGCCGGGGAGCTGTTTTTT.

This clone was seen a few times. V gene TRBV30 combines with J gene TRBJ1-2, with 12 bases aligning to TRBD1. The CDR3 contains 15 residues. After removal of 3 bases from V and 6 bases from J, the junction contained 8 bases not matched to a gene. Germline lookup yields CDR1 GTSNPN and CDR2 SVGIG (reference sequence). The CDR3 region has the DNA TGTGCCTGGAGGGGACGGGACAGGGGGCGAAATGGCTACACCTTC. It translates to CAWRGRDRGRNGYTF.

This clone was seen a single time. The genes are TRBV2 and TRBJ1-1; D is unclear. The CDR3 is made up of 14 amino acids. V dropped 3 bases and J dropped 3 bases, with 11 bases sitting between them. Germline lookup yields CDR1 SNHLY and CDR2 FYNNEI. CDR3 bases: TGTGCCAGCAGTGACAAGGGTGGGGACACTGAAGCTTTCTTT. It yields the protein CASSDKGGDTEAFF. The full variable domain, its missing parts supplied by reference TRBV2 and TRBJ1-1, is EPEVTQTPSHQVTQMGQEVILRCVPISNHLYFYWYRQILGQKVEFLVSFYNNEISEKSEIFDDQFSVERPDGSNFTLKIRSTKLEDSAMYFCASSDKGGDTEAFFGQGTRLTVV.

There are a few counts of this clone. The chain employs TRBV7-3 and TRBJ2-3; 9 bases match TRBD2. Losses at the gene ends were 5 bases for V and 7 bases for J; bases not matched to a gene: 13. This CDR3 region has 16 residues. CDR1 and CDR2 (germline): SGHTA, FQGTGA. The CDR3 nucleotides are TGTGCCAGCAGCGTCCTAGCGGGATCCCTCCCGAATACGCAGTATTTT. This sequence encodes CASSVLAGSLPNTQYF.

The CDR3 here is CASGQDNTGELFF. The CDR3, as DNA: TGTGCCAGCGGACAGGATAACACCGGGGAGCTGTTTTTT. The chain has TRBV2 and TRBJ2-2, with 7 bases that match TRBD1. V shed 8 bases and J 2 bases; nucleotides not matched to a gene: 2. The CDR3 sequence is 13 residues long. The germline V gene encodes CDR1 SNHLY and CDR2 FYNNEI.

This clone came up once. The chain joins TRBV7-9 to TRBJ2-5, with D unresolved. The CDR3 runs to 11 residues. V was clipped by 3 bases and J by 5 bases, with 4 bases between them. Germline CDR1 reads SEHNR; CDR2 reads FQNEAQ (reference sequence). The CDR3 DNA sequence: TGTGCCAGCAGCTTTTCCGAGACCCAGTACTTC. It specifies CASSFSETQYF. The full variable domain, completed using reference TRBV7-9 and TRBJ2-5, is DTGVSQNPRHKITKRGQNVTFRCDPISEHNRLYWYRQTLGQGPEFLTYFQNEAQLEKSRLLSDRFSAERPKGSFSTLEIQRTEQGDSAMYLCASSFSETQYFGPGTRLLVL.

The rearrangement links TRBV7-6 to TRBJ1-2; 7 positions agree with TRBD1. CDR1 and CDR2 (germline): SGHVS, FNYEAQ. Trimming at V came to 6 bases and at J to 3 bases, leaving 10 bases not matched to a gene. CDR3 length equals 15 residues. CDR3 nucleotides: TGTGCCAGCAGTTCTACAGACAGGGAGGACTATGGCTACACCTTC. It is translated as CASSSTDREDYGYTF.

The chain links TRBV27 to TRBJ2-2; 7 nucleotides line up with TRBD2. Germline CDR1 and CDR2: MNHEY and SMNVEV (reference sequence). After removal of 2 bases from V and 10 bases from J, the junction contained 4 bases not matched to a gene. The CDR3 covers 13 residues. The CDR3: CASSLRGGVELFF. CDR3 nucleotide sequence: TGTGCCAGCAGTTTACGGGGAGGGGTGGAGCTGTTTTTT.

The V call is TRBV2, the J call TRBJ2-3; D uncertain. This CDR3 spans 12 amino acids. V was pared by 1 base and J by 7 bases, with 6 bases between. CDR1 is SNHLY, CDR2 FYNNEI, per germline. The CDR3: CASSEVRHTQYF. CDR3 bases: TGTGCCAGCAGTGAAGTTCGGCATACGCAGTATTTT.